One sample yielded the 12 T cell receptor beta chains listed below, sequenced in a study of beta chain features in type 1 diabetes. Findings of the study overall: Across all four CD4+ subsets, people with type 1 diabetes showed modestly shorter TCRB CDR3s.

As every portion of the isolated RNA was reverse transcribed, the sequencing read expressed TCRB transcripts. The repertoire was sequenced with immunoSEQ multiplex PCR; TCRdb's copy has only in-frame clones and lacks some. The sample includes 200,000 to 300,000 clones, 11% of them seen just once. For these receptors, no antigen is known. Sequences were obtained from naive CD4+ T cells from blood. These receptor sequences come from a man younger than 40 with type 1 diabetes.

This chain uses TRBV12-5 with TRBJ2-2; TRBD1 is a possible D gene (5 bases). CDR3 length equals 15 residues. Germline-derived CDR1 and CDR2 are LGHNT and FRNRAP. Trimming removed 4 bases from V and 3 bases from J, with 12 bases in between. The CDR3: CASGSAGIYTGELFF. CDR3 DNA sequence: TGTGCTAGTGGTTCCGCAGGGATTTACACCGGGGAGCTGTTTTTT.

The table lists this clone with a few counts. V and J are TRBV29-1 and TRBJ2-1; 7 positions match TRBD2. The CDR3 covers 14 residues. Germline V gives CDR1 SQVTM, CDR2 ANQGSEA. V dropped 1 base and J dropped 8; count of bases not matched to a gene: 8. CDR3: CSVEGSRGWDEQFF. The CDR3 DNA follows: TGCAGCGTTGAAGGGTCGCGGGGGTGGGATGAGCAGTTCTTC.

The genes are TRBV2 and TRBJ2-2; TRBD2 matches at 12 bases. CDR1 and CDR2 from the germline V gene are SNHLY and FYNNEI. The CDR3 consists of 17 residues. Trimming cost V 6 bases and J 0 bases; bases outside gene matches: 5. CDR3 in DNA: TGTGCCAGCAGCCCGACTAGCGGGGGTTCGAACACCGGGGAGCTGTTTTTT. Translation gives CASSPTSGGSNTGELFF.

This clone was seen a handful of times. This chain joins TRBV5-1 and TRBJ1-4, with D possibly matching TRBD1 (5 bases). CDR3 length: 14 amino acids. Trimming shortened V by 0 bases and J by 5 bases, and 8 bases separated the two germline ends. The germline CDR1 and CDR2 sequences are SGHRS and YFSETQ. The CDR3 DNA reads TGCGCCAGCAGCTTGGGAAAGGGGAATGAAAAACTGTTTTTT. This translates into CASSLGKGNEKLFF.

The gene calls are TRBV5-1 and TRBJ2-1; TRBD1 agrees at 9 bases. Germline CDR1 reads SGHRS; CDR2 reads YFSETQ. CDR3 length: 15 amino acids. V was clipped by 1 base and J by 5 bases; unmatched bases: 4. In nucleotides, the CDR3 is TGCGCCAGCAGCTTGCCGGGACAGGGTAACAATGAGCAGTTCTTC. Its protein product is CASSLPGQGNNEQFF.

The genes are TRBV10-3 and TRBJ2-7; TRBD1 matches 7 bases. The CDR3 consists of 16 residues. Germline V CDR1 and CDR2: ENHRY, SYGVKD. J gave up 3 bases and V 3 bases, and 11 bases lay outside the gene matches. Here the CDR3 DNA reads TGTGCCATCAGTGACGGGGTTGGGGACAGCAACTACGAGCAGTACTTC. Its protein product is CAISDGVGDSNYEQYF.

This clone has just a few counts. This chain uses TRBV11-2 with TRBJ2-3; D is perhaps TRBD2 (6 bases). Germline values: CDR1 SGHAT, CDR2 FQNNGV. With 1 base removed from V and 4 bases from J, the gap between germline ends came to 15 bases. This CDR3 comprises 16 residues. The CDR3 loop is CASSLAGRRAPDTQYF. For the CDR3, the DNA is TGTGCCAGCAGCTTAGCTGGTCGGAGGGCCCCAGATACGCAGTATTTT.

The V and J genes are TRBV5-6 and TRBJ1-1, with TRBD1 identical over 9 bases. Trimming took 3 bases from V and 6 from J; bases not matched to a gene: 9. Per the germline V gene, CDR1 is SGHDT and CDR2 is YYEEEE. This CDR3 is 15 amino acids long. The DNA for the CDR3 is TGTGCCAGCAGCTCCCGGGACAGGGATCGGGCTGAAGCTTTCTTT. Translated, it gives CASSSRDRDRAEAFF.

This clone turned up a few times. The chain joins TRBV19 to TRBJ1-1; no clear D gene. The CDR3 loop spans 14 amino acids. Trimming pared 3 bases from V and 5 bases from J, leaving 13 bases between. In germline, CDR1 is LNHDA, CDR2 SQIVND (reference sequence). The CDR3 protein is CASSISRSETEAFF. As DNA, the CDR3 is TGTGCCAGTAGTATCAGTCGGAGTGAGACTGAAGCTTTCTTT. Full variable domain (remainder filled in from reference TRBV19 and TRBJ1-1): DGGITQSPKYLFRKEGQNVTLSCEQNLNHDAMYWYRQDPGQGLRLIYYSQIVNDFQKGDIAEGYSVSREKKESFPLTVTSAQKNPTAFYLCASSISRSETEAFFGQGTRLTVV.

This sequence joins TRBV2 and TRBJ2-1, with 10 bases lining up with TRBD2. There are 15 residues in the CDR3. After removal of 2 bases from V and 7 bases from J, the junction contained 5 bases not matched to a gene. CDR1 and CDR2 (germline): SNHLY, FYNNEI. CDR3 loop: CASSERLAGLNEQFF. CDR3 DNA sequence: TGTGCCAGCAGTGAAAGACTAGCGGGTTTAAATGAGCAGTTCTTC.

V is TRBV10-3 and J is TRBJ2-3, with 9 bases lining up with TRBD1. The V gene's germline CDR1 is ENHRY and CDR2 SYGVKD. V gave up 7 bases and J gave up 6 bases; unmatched junction bases: 5. There are 13 residues in the CDR3. The CDR3: CAINGQGKDTQYF. For the CDR3, the DNA is TGTGCCATCAACGGACAGGGGAAGGATACGCAGTATTTT.

This chain joins TRBV5-1 and TRBJ2-4, with D possibly matching TRBD2 (7 bases). Trimming cost V 4 bases and J 1 base, with 12 bases left between them. Germline V gives CDR1 SGHRS, CDR2 YFSETQ. The CDR3 covers 15 residues. In DNA form, the CDR3 reads TGCGCCAGCAGCGTGGAGGGGGGGGCCAAAAACATTCAGTACTTC. Translation: CASSVEGGAKNIQYF.